This TCR beta chain comes out of a study of cytomegalovirus exposure and HLA in healthy donors. Study-level information: Earlier, fewer than 130 million unique TCR beta sequences were recovered from approximately 200 million T cells by an analysis.

Study findings and constraints: About 90% or about 30% of the time was how often most TCR beta V segments were productive, according to an earlier analysis.

Amplification used 60 Vbeta primers and 13 Jbeta primers. The assay was immunoSEQ multiplex PCR, and TCRdb's table has in-frame clones only and misses some. The table lists about 140,000 clones, 75% to 85% of them singletons, with about 6.6% in the top ten. This clone has only a few counts. Its antigen is currently unknown. Germline values: CDR1 SGHNT, CDR2 YYREEE (reference sequence). This CDR3 region has 16 residues. The J segment lost 5 bases and the V segment lost 2 bases, leaving 9 bases of the junction unmatched. What was sequenced was PBMCs. This TCR was sampled from a woman aged 40 to 50 in good health and CMV-seropositive. V gene TRBV5-4 combines with J gene TRBJ2-5, with TRBD2 identical over 10 bases. DNA for the CDR3: TGTGCCAGCAGCTTTTCCGTAACTAGCGGGATGGAGACCCAGTACTTC. Translated: CASSFSVTSGMETQYF.